This T cell receptor (beta chain) emerged from a study of blood T cell repertoires in COVID-19. On the study more broadly: Acute and convalescent COVID-19 specimens originated in the United States, Italy and Spain. Nucleic acid was either cDNA or gDNA, and it came from T cells, B-cell-depleted T cells, or PBMCs.

The cohort comprised adults aged about 18 to 100 years residing in some 24 US areas. Produced via immunoSEQ multiplex PCR; TCRdb's table is partial and in-frame only. The profile shows 260,000 or so clones, about nine tenths of them singletons. Germline CDR1 and CDR2: KGHSH and LQKENI. This CDR3 contains 17 residues. The V and J ends lost 3 bases and 5 bases, in that order; junction bases with no gene match: 11. This TCR was recovered from a woman aged 25 to 39 with acute COVID-19. The V call is TRBV18, the J call TRBJ1-1; 11 positions agree with TRBD1. Sample: PBMCs or T cells enriched from blood (not recorded which). CDR3 in DNA: TGTGCCAGCTCACCTCTCGGGACAGGGGGAAGCGGTACTGAAGCTTTCTTT. It encodes CASSPLGTGGSGTEAFF.